A selection of T cell receptor beta chains follows, all from one sample in a study of cytomegalovirus exposure and HLA in healthy donors. Data came from immunoSEQ multiplex PCR; TCRdb stores just in-frame clones and leaves some out. The profile shows 200,000 or so clones, 82% of them singletons. Specimen: PBMCs. These receptors were taken from a boy aged 2-15 years in good health and CMV-seronegative. The CDR3 runs from the conserved cysteine through the conserved F or W. The D gene is left open where the match is weak. Some rows have no size entry. The others give once, few or many, or a class for an expanded clone.

D | J | size | V | length | DNA | CDR3
. | TRBJ2-7 | . | TRBV19 | 14 | TGTGCCAGTAGTATAGGGTCCAGGAACTACGAGCAGTACTTC | CASSIGSRNYEQYF
. | TRBJ1-2 | . | TRBV20-1 | 11 | TGCAGTGAACATTCTAACTATGGCTACACCTTC | CSEHSNYGYTF
. | TRBJ2-7 | . | TRBV6-1 | 14 | TGTGCCAGCAGTCCCCACCTCCAGACCTACGAGCAGTACTTC | CASSPHLQTYEQYF
TRBD2 | TRBJ2-3 | once | TRBV2 | 14 | TGTGCCAGCAGGGAAAGCGGGGGTACAGATACGCAGTATTTT | CASRESGGTDTQYF
. | TRBJ1-3 | . | TRBV19 | 15 | TGTGCCAGTACCCCCCGTGAGGGCTCTGGAAACACCATATATTTT | CASTPREGSGNTIYF
. | TRBJ1-1 | . | TRBV29-1 | 10 | TGCAGTTATGACAGGCGTCAAGCTTTCTTT | CSYDRRQAFF
TRBD1 | TRBJ1-5 | . | TRBV18 | 20 | TGTGCCAGCTCCCTGGAGGGGGCCTTCTTATACTCTTATAGCAATCAGCCCCAGCATTTT | CASSLEGAFLYSYSNQPQHF
TRBD1 | TRBJ1-1 | . | TRBV25-1 | 18 | TGTGCCAGCAGTGGATTCCCAGGGGGAGGAGGACTGAACACTGAAGCTTTCTTT | CASSGFPGGGGLNTEAFF
. | TRBJ1-6 | . | TRBV2 | 12 | TGTGCCAGCGGTCCTCCCGGTTCACCCCTCCACTTT | CASGPPGSPLHF
. | TRBJ2-1 | . | TRBV4-3 | 16 | TGCGCCAGCAGCCAAGATAGCGGCGGCTCCTACAATGAGCAGTTCTTC | CASSQDSGGSYNEQFF
. | TRBJ2-7 | few | TRBV7-9 | 13 | TGTGCCAGCAGTCGATTGGACAGAAGGGAGCAGTACTTC | CASSRLDRREQYF
. | TRBJ2-5 | . | TRBV18 | 15 | TGTGCCAGCTCCCCCCGCAGGGGCGAAGGGGAGACCCAGTACTTC | CASSPRRGEGETQYF
TRBD2 | TRBJ2-3 | . | TRBV2 | 12 | TGTGCCAGCAGTGATCGGGGGGGCCACCGATATTTT | CASSDRGGHRYF
. | TRBJ1-6 | once | TRBV27 | 13 | TGTGCCAGCAGTGGTAGAGGGAATTCACCCCTCCACTTT | CASSGRGNSPLHF
TRBD1 | TRBJ2-3 | . | TRBV5-1 | 16 | TGCGCCAGCAGCTACCAAGACAGGGAGAGCACAGATACGCAGTATTTT | CASSYQDRESTDTQYF
. | TRBJ2-7 | . | TRBV6-5 | 14 | TGTGCCAGCAGTTACTCCGGGGGCTCCTACGAGCAGTACTTC | CASSYSGGSYEQYF
TRBD2 | TRBJ2-1 | . | TRBV7-3 | 14 | TGTGCCAGCAGTCCTAGCGGGGGATACAATGAGCAGTTCTTC | CASSPSGGYNEQFF
. | TRBJ2-1 | . | TRBV7-9 | 16 | TGTGCCAGCAGCTTCGGTGCGGGGAGTTTAAAGAATGAGCAGTTCTTC | CASSFGAGSLKNEQFF
. | TRBJ2-7 | . | TRBV28 | 12 | TGTGCCAGCAGTTCCCGACATGGCTGGCAGTACTTC | CASSSRHGWQYF
. | TRBJ2-3 | . | TRBV18 | 15 | TGTGCCAGCTCACCCTCGGCAGACTACACAGATACGCAGTATTTT | CASSPSADYTDTQYF
. | TRBJ1-4 | . | TRBV4-2 | 16 | TGTGCCAGCAGCCAAGATGTGGGGGGTGCTAATGAAAAACTGTTTTTT | CASSQDVGGANEKLFF
. | TRBJ1-2 | . | TRBV5-1 | 16 | TGCGCCAGCAGCTTGAATACAGGGACCTCTAACTATGGCTACACCTTC | CASSLNTGTSNYGYTF
TRBD2 | TRBJ2-2 | . | TRBV9 | 15 | TGTGCCAGCAGCGCCCGCGGGGGGAACCCCGGGGAGCTGTTTTTT | CASSARGGNPGELFF
TRBD1 | TRBJ2-3 | . | TRBV7-6 | 15 | TGTGCCAGCAGCCCCACCGGGACAGGGACAGATACGCAGTATTTT | CASSPTGTGTDTQYF
TRBD1 | TRBJ1-1 | . | TRBV7-8 | 14 | TGTGCCAGCAGCGAGACAGGGTCTGACACTGAAGCTTTCTTT | CASSETGSDTEAFF
TRBD1 | TRBJ1-5 | . | TRBV6-1 | 15 | TGTGCCAGCTATGGAACAGGGGTGGGCAATCAGCCCCAGCATTTT | CASYGTGVGNQPQHF
TRBD1 | TRBJ1-5 | . | TRBV27 | 16 | TGTGCCAGCCAAACAGGGGGAACCCATAGCAATCAGCCCCAGCATTTT | CASQTGGTHSNQPQHF
TRBD1 | TRBJ2-3 | . | TRBV4-3 | 14 | TGCGCCAGCAGCTTAGGCCAAGGGGGCTGGACGCAGTATTTT | CASSLGQGGWTQYF
. | TRBJ2-6 | few | TRBV6-6 | 16 | TGTGCCAGCAGTTACCTGGACACCTCTGGGGCCAACGTCCTGACTTTC | CASSYLDTSGANVLTF
. | TRBJ2-1 | . | TRBV7-9 | 15 | TGTGCCAGCAGCTTCACACCTGGGCGAACTCGGGAGCAGTTCTTC | CASSFTPGRTREQFF
. | TRBJ1-6 | . | TRBV27 | 19 | TGTGCCAGCCCGATAAAGGGAACAGGGCTGAGCTCCTATAATTCACCCCTCCACTTT | CASPIKGTGLSSYNSPLHF
TRBD2 | TRBJ2-5 | . | TRBV19 | 17 | TGTGCCAGTAGTATCTGTCTCCCAGCGGGGGGGCAAGAGACCCAGTACTTC | CASSICLPAGGQETQYF
. | TRBJ2-7 | . | TRBV27 | 14 | TGTGCCAGCAGTGCCTGGGACTCTGTGGGCGAGCAGTACTTC | CASSAWDSVGEQYF
TRBD1 | TRBJ1-1 | few | TRBV6-5 | 16 | TGTGCCAGCAGTTTTCTGTCCACAGGGGATCGGACTGAAGCTTTCTTT | CASSFLSTGDRTEAFF
TRBD2 | TRBJ2-7 | . | TRBV6-5 | 15 | TGTGCCAGCAGTAATCTAGCGGGGGGACTCTACGAGCAGTACTTC | CASSNLAGGLYEQYF
. | TRBJ2-7 | . | TRBV7-2 | 15 | TGTGCCAGCAGCTCCATCCCGGGAAGGGTCTACGAGCAGTACTTC | CASSSIPGRVYEQYF
. | TRBJ1-2 | . | TRBV27 | 13 | TGTGCCAGCAGTCCCTCCCAGGGTCTCAGCTACACCTTC | CASSPSQGLSYTF
. | TRBJ2-7 | . | TRBV15 | 12 | TGTGCCACCAGCAGAGATATCTACGAGCAGTACTTC | CATSRDIYEQYF
. | TRBJ2-3 | . | TRBV7-2 | 12 | TGTGCCAGCAGCTACTTCACAGATACGCAGTATTTT | CASSYFTDTQYF
TRBD1 | TRBJ2-5 | . | TRBV9 | 15 | TGTGCCAGCAGCGCCCGACAGGGGACGGGCGAGACCCAGTACTTC | CASSARQGTGETQYF
. | TRBJ2-1 | few | TRBV6-5 | 14 | TGTGCCAGCAGTTACTCGTCGTCGTACAATGAGCAGTTCTTC | CASSYSSSYNEQFF
TRBD1 | TRBJ2-5 | . | TRBV7-7 | 14 | TGTGCTAGCAGCTACGGAGAGGGGGCAAAGACCCAGTACTTC | CASSYGEGAKTQYF
TRBD2 | TRBJ2-3 | few | TRBV9 | 14 | TGTGCCAGCAGCCTTTTAGCGGGTACAGATACGCAGTATTTT | CASSLLAGTDTQYF
TRBD1 | TRBJ2-6 | once | TRBV7-2 | 15 | TGTGCCAGCAGCTTAGTGGGGACAGCCCTCAACGTCCTGACTTTC | CASSLVGTALNVLTF
TRBD2 | TRBJ2-1 | once | TRBV2 | 15 | TGTGCCAGCAGAGACCGACTAGCTGGGGACAATGAGCAGTTCTTC | CASRDRLAGDNEQFF
TRBD1 | TRBJ1-1 | . | TRBV5-1 | 14 | TGCGCCAGCAGCGCACCAGGGGGAAGAGCTGAAGCTTTCTTT | CASSAPGGRAEAFF
TRBD2 | TRBJ2-2 | . | TRBV5-1 | 16 | TGCGCCAGCAGCCTTGGACTAGCGGTTAACACCGGGGAGCTGTTTTTT | CASSLGLAVNTGELFF
. | TRBJ1-4 | . | TRBV11-2 | 16 | TGTGCCAGCAGCTCAGGGAGGGGGTACCCTAATGAAAAACTGTTTTTT | CASSSGRGYPNEKLFF
TRBD1 | TRBJ2-3 | few | TRBV11-2 | 16 | TGTGCCAGCAGACCCCTAGGACAGGGTATGACAGATACGCAGTATTTT | CASRPLGQGMTDTQYF
. | TRBJ1-1 | once | TRBV2 | 14 | TGTGCCAGCGGGGGAGGGACCATGAACACTGAAGCTTTCTTT | CASGGGTMNTEAFF